The 14 T cell receptor beta chains listed next were all sequenced from one sample in a study of response to subunit inactivated influenza vaccine. TCRdb fed the RT-PCR reads into MiXCR, producing one record per CDR3 protein. The repertoire consists of 650,000 to 850,000 distinct CDR3 sequences, with around 14% occurring once and the leading ten covering 5.5% to 7%. Specimen: PBMCs from blood, collected 14 to 15 days before vaccination. The receptors originated from a man aged 45 to 65 who received an inactivated influenza vaccine.

This clonotype showed up just once. Germline and junction disagree at one end, which may indicate a read error. This rearrangement joins TRBV12-3 or TRBV12-4 to TRBJ1-5; D gene ambiguous. The CDR3 has 14 amino acids. The CDR3 region has the DNA TGTGCCAGGAGTTTCTCTGGCCTCAATCAGCCCCAGCATTTT. Protein: CARSFSGLNQPQHF.

This clonotype has only a few counts. The V call is TRBV5-6, the J call TRBJ1-5; 7 bases align to TRBD1. V lost 0 bases, J lost 7 bases, and 4 bases stayed unmatched. This CDR3 comprises 14 residues. The germline gives CDR1 SGHDT, CDR2 YYEEEE. The CDR3 DNA is TGTGCCAGCAGCTTGGCGGGACAGCCCCAGCCCCAGCATTTT. Amino acids: CASSLAGQPQPQHF.

This clonotype has more than one count but fewer than ten. This sequence joins TRBV3-1 and TRBJ2-5, with D unresolved. This CDR3 spans 13 amino acids. From germline, CDR1 is LGHDT and CDR2 YNNKEL (reference sequence). The ends were cut back, 7 bases at V and 5 bases at J, with 14 bases in the middle. CDR3 bases: TGTGCCAGCAAAGAACCTTCGGTCGAGACCCAGTACTTC. Protein: CASKEPSVETQYF.

This clonotype was detected only once. The chain links TRBV20-1 to TRBJ2-1; 7 bases fit TRBD2. The CDR3 extends over 14 amino acids. Germline CDR1 reads DFQATT; CDR2 reads SNEGSKA (reference sequence). J gave up 3 bases and V 6 bases, and 8 bases lay outside the gene matches. The CDR3 region has the DNA TGCAGTGCCTCCGGGCGGGGGAGCTACAATGAGCAGTTCTTC. Residues: CSASGRGSYNEQFF.

This clonotype was found a few times. The J gene is TRBJ2-1, the V gene TRBV30; TRBD2 matches 8 bases. Trimming at V came to 0 bases and at J to 3 bases, leaving 7 bases not matched to a gene. Germline assignment: CDR1 GTSNPN and CDR2 SVGIG (reference sequence). CDR3 length: 16 amino acids. The CDR3 protein is CAWSVSSGIIYNEQFF. In nucleotides, the CDR3 is TGTGCCTGGAGTGTAAGTAGCGGGATTATCTACAATGAGCAGTTCTTC. The full variable domain, in which reference TRBV30 and TRBJ2-1 provide the parts outside the CDR3, is SQTIHQWPATLVQPVGSPLSLECTVEGTSNPNLYWYRQAAGRGLQLLFYSVGIGQISSEVPQNLSASRPQDRQFILSSKKLLLSDSGFYLCAWSVSSGIIYNEQFFGPGTRLTVL.

This clonotype has a handful of counts. V gene TRBV7-2 combines with J gene TRBJ2-3, with 7 bases aligning to TRBD1. Losses at the gene ends were 5 bases for V and 3 bases for J; bases not matched to a gene: 5. In germline, CDR1 is SGHTA, CDR2 FQGNSA. The CDR3 has 14 amino acids. CDR3 coding DNA: TGTGCCAGCAGCACGCCACAGGGGACAGATACGCAGTATTTT. This gives the protein CASSTPQGTDTQYF.

The CDR3 DNA sequence: TGCAGCCAAAAACAGGGGGCTAGAGATACGCAGTATTTT. Protein product: CSQKQGARDTQYF. The chain links TRBV20-1 to TRBJ2-3; 9 nucleotides align to TRBD1. CDR1 and CDR2 from the germline V gene are DFQATT and SNEGSKA (reference sequence). The CDR3 consists of 13 residues.

This clonotype showed up many times. V and J are TRBV6-2 or TRBV6-3 and TRBJ2-5; TRBD2 matches 9 bases. CDR3 length equals 18 residues. Germline lookup yields CDR1 MNHEY and CDR2 SVGEGT. V was pared by 0 bases and J by 6 bases, with 14 bases of the junction left unmatched. This CDR3 reads CASSYSIIASGDYKTQYF. The CDR3 nucleotides read TGTGCCAGCAGTTACTCGATAATCGCTAGCGGGGACTATAAGACCCAGTACTTC.

The chain combines TRBV5-1 with TRBJ2-3; possible D gene TRBD1, 6 bases. Germline V CDR1 and CDR2: SGHRS, YFSETQ. The CDR3 runs to 14 residues. V dropped 4 bases and J dropped 5 bases, with 14 bases sitting between them. This CDR3 is CASSKLTGRDTQYF. The CDR3 nucleotides are TGCGCCAGCAGCAAACTTACAGGGAGAGATACGCAGTATTTT.

This clonotype has more than one count but fewer than ten. The chain links TRBV12-3 or TRBV12-4 to TRBJ2-2; 7 positions agree with TRBD2. With V trimmed by 8 bases and J by 0 bases, 12 bases remained unmatched. This CDR3 contains 17 residues. CDR3 protein: CASHPLLAVANTGELFF. As DNA, the CDR3 is TGTGCCAGCCACCCCTTGCTAGCGGTTGCGAACACCGGGGAGCTGTTTTTT.

This clonotype came up a few times. The V call is TRBV5-6, the J call TRBJ2-1, with D unresolved. This CDR3 contains 13 residues. Trimming took 1 base from V and 4 from J, leaving 6 bases between them. Germline CDR1 is SGHDT and CDR2 is YYEEEE. The CDR3 bases are TGTGCCAGCAGCTTGCCTCGGTACAATGAGCAGTTCTTC. This sequence encodes CASSLPRYNEQFF.

There are many counts of this clonotype. The chain recombines TRBV7-8 with TRBJ2-7; a possible D gene is TRBD1 (6 bases). This CDR3 is built from 17 residues. Deletions cut 2 bases from V and 1 base from J, with 18 bases between. The germline V gene encodes CDR1 SGHVS and CDR2 FQNEAQ. The CDR3 loop reads CASSLMSFGTGSYEQYF. The CDR3 DNA is TGTGCCAGCAGCTTAATGTCGTTCGGAACAGGGTCCTACGAGCAGTACTTC. Filled out from reference TRBV7-8 and TRBJ2-7, the complete variable domain reads GAGVSQSPRYKVAKRGQDVALRCDPISGHVSLFWYQQALGQGPEFLTYFQNEAQLDKSGLPSDRFFAERPEGSVSTLKIQRTQQEDSAVYLCASSLMSFGTGSYEQYFGPGTRLTVT.

The genes are TRBV29-1 and TRBJ2-5, with TRBD2 identical over 11 bases. This CDR3 region has 14 residues. The germline V gene has CDR1 SQVTM and CDR2 ANQGSEA. Losses at the gene ends were 7 bases for V and 5 bases for J; bases not matched to a gene: 9. The CDR3 coding sequence is TGCAGCGCACCAGTAGCGGGAGGGACTGAGACCCAGTACTTC. Translating gives CSAPVAGGTETQYF.

V usage is TRBV11-2 and J usage is TRBJ2-1; 14 bases are a match to TRBD2. CDR1 SGHAT and CDR2 FQNNGV come from the germline V gene. Unmatched junction bases numbered 10, after V lost 5 bases and J lost 1 base. The CDR3 is 19 amino acids. CDR3 nucleotides: TGTGCCAGCAGCCTGCTGGGACTAGCGGGGGCTTGGTCCTACAATGAGCAGTTCTTC. Translated, it gives CASSLLGLAGAWSYNEQFF.